This entry is about one T cell receptor (beta chain). Its antigen remains unknown. This sample is part of a study of cytomegalovirus exposure and HLA in healthy donors. The CDR3 is made up of 15 amino acids. J lost 2 bases, V lost 4 bases, and 4 bases had no gene match. CDR1 is SGHVS and CDR2 is FNYEAQ in the germline V gene. Whole-study results and caveats: Rare sequences made up most TCRs, while some public TCRs were found in many donors.

This PCR relied on a set of 60 Vbeta primers and 13 Jbeta primers. Clones were sequenced by immunoSEQ multiplex PCR, and TCRdb holds only the in-frame ones, with some missing. The data hold around 230,000 clones, with 82% observed a single time. Healthy people donating bone marrow made up the donors. Material for sequencing was PBMCs. This chain links TRBV7-6 with TRBJ2-1, with 8 positions matching TRBD1. This sequence originates from a man aged 35-49 years in good health and CMV-seropositive. CDR3 amino acids: CASSWRTGTYNEQFF. The CDR3 DNA sequence: TGTGCCAGCAGCTGGAGGACAGGGACCTACAATGAGCAGTTCTTC.